These T cell receptor beta chains were read from a single sample in a study of T cells in Graves' hyperthyroidism and ophthalmopathy. From the multiplex PCR reads, TCRdb called clonotypes with MiXCR, one entry per CDR3 protein. Among about 480,000 distinct CDR3 sequences listed, over 13% were seen once. What was sequenced was blood. The receptor set was obtained from a woman in her late teens or twenties with Graves' hyperthyroidism. Both conserved end residues are part of each CDR3. The order of the fields is D gene, clone size, J gene, V gene, CDR3 DNA, CDR3 protein. D genes are given only for firm matches. Clone size is stated in some rows and not others, as once, few, many or a class when expanded.

d_gene: -; abundance: many; j_gene: TRBJ2-5; v_gene: TRBV30; CDR3nt: TGTGCCTGGAGTGTACGGCAGACCCAAGAGACCCAGTACTTC; CDR3aa: CAWSVRQTQETQYF
d_gene: -; abundance: many; j_gene: TRBJ1-3; v_gene: TRBV18; CDR3nt: TGTGCCAGCTCACCACCGTCAGGGACTGGTGGAAACACCATATATTTT; CDR3aa: CASSPPSGTGGNTIYF
d_gene: TRBD1; abundance: few; j_gene: TRBJ1-6; v_gene: TRBV7-6; CDR3nt: TGTGCCAGCAGCTCGGGACAGTTGAGCTCCTATAATTCACCCCTCCACTTT; CDR3aa: CASSSGQLSSYNSPLHF
d_gene: TRBD2; abundance: few; j_gene: TRBJ2-1; v_gene: TRBV19; CDR3nt: TGTGCCAGTACGAGCGGGAGGGCCAGTGAGCAGTTCTTC; CDR3aa: CASTSGRASEQFF
d_gene: -; abundance: many; j_gene: TRBJ1-4; v_gene: TRBV6-1; CDR3nt: TGTGCCAGCAGTCCCATCCCAGGGGTTTTTGAAAAACTGTTTTTT; CDR3aa: CASSPIPGVFEKLFF
d_gene: -; abundance: many; j_gene: TRBJ2-3; v_gene: TRBV30; CDR3nt: TGTGCCTGGATGAGGGCCGGCGGAGATACGCAGTATTTT; CDR3aa: CAWMRAGGDTQYF
d_gene: TRBD2; abundance: many; j_gene: TRBJ2-5; v_gene: TRBV7-2; CDR3nt: TGTGCCAGCAGCTCAACTAGCGGGAGTCGGGAGACCCAGTACTTC; CDR3aa: CASSSTSGSRETQYF
d_gene: -; abundance: -; j_gene: TRBJ2-5; v_gene: TRBV9; CDR3nt: TGTGCCAGCAGCGTAGGTGAGGCGGGACAAGAGACCCAGTACTTC; CDR3aa: CASSVGEAGQETQYF
d_gene: TRBD2; abundance: -; j_gene: TRBJ2-3; v_gene: TRBV19; CDR3nt: TGTGCCAGTAGTACTGGGACTAGCGGGAGACCCACAGATACGCAGTATTTT; CDR3aa: CASSTGTSGRPTDTQYF
d_gene: TRBD2; abundance: many; j_gene: TRBJ2-1; v_gene: TRBV27; CDR3nt: TGTGCCAGCTCCCTTTACGGCTTGAGCGGGAGAAATGAGCAGTTCTTC; CDR3aa: CASSLYGLSGRNEQFF
d_gene: TRBD1; abundance: many; j_gene: TRBJ1-1; v_gene: TRBV6-1; CDR3nt: TGTGCCAGCAGCATACAGGGGGCGATCACTGAAGCTTTCTTT; CDR3aa: CASSIQGAITEAFF
d_gene: TRBD1; abundance: many; j_gene: TRBJ2-5; v_gene: TRBV30; CDR3nt: TGTGCCTACGCCTCCGGGACAGTCCAAGAGACCCAGTACTTC; CDR3aa: CAYASGTVQETQYF
d_gene: -; abundance: many; j_gene: TRBJ1-3; v_gene: TRBV18; CDR3nt: TGTGCCAGCTCACCAGGGCGGGACTCTGGAAACACCATATATTTT; CDR3aa: CASSPGRDSGNTIYF